This T cell receptor beta chain was observed in a study of human T cells and chemical hapten exposure. The study, taken as a whole, reports: After DPC sensitization, TCRs above 1 in 1000 frequency showed no change.

This clonotype showed up many times. Antigen unknown. Researchers extracted total RNA from unfractionated whole blood. Each CDR3 protein is one row after TCRdb ran MiXCR on the 5' RACE reads. The repertoire consists of more than 140,000 distinct CDR3 sequences, with about 4% occurring once and the leading ten covering about 1.3%. The CDR3 totals 16 residues. Germline V lookup: CDR1 SEHNR, CDR2 FQNEAQ (reference sequence). Trimming cost V 0 bases and J 4 bases, with 15 bases left between them. This TCR derives from a female donor in good health. This chain uses TRBV7-9 with TRBJ1-2, with D perhaps matching TRBD1 (5 bases). As DNA, the CDR3 is TGTGCCAGCAGCTTAGCAGCGGGGGTAAAGAGCTATGGCTACACCTTC. This sequence encodes CASSLAAGVKSYGYTF. The whole variable domain, filled in from reference TRBV7-9 and TRBJ1-2, reads DTGVSQNPRHKITKRGQNVTFRCDPISEHNRLYWYRQTLGQGPEFLTYFQNEAQLEKSRLLSDRFSAERPKGSFSTLEIQRTEQGDSAMYLCASSLAAGVKSYGYTFGSGTRLTVV.